The entry below gives a single TCR beta chain sequence along with its context. The CDR3 loop spans 14 amino acids. The sample comes from a study of PD-L1 blockade in urothelial cancer. At the level of the study: Atezolizumab 1,200 mg was given intravenously every 3 weeks, starting 2014. Chemotherapy regimens numbering 0 to 3 had been given to patients. Tumor samples had a median of roughly 1,400 T cells.

Every PCR got spiked synthetic TCR analog templates. TCRdb's table, derived via immunoSEQ multiplex PCR, lists solely in-frame clones and lacks some. The table records 30,000 to 40,000 clones, about a third of them present only once. This TCR was recovered from a man aged 55 to 70 with urothelial cancer. This chain uses TRBV1 with TRBJ2-7; the table calls TRBD1, which could not be checked here. TRBV1 is marked as a pseudogene. The sequenced sample was tumor tissue, obtained before atezolizumab (anti-PD-L1) treatment. The CDR3 bases are TGCACCAGCAGCCAAAAACAGGGGCACTACGAGCAGTACTTC. This sequence encodes CTSSQKQGHYEQYF.